There are many counts of the clone carrying this T cell receptor (beta chain). Its antigen remains unidentified. Whole-study results and caveats: In terms of TCR gene usage, tumor memory CD4+ T cells clustered together with blood and lymph node memory CD4+ cells, as well as with lymph node naive CD4+ cells. Tumor Tregs overlapped most with tumor, then blood, naive CD4+ cells.

Cells sorted as Tregs were CD4+, CD25+ and CD127-/low. The CDR3 is made up of 14 amino acids. Trimming took 4 bases from V and 2 from J; bases not matched to a gene: 2. Constant-region reverse primers amplified full-length variable regions, followed by semi-nested Nested Universal Primer A PCR. TCRdb used MiXCR to reprocess the 5' RACE reads, holding one entry per CDR3 protein. The data contain fewer than 50,000 distinct CDR3 sequences, 22% of them singletons. This chain connects TRBV12-3 or TRBV12-4 to TRBJ1-5; TRBD1 matches 7 bases. The origin of this receptor is a female donor with breast cancer. The specimen sequenced was Tregs sorted from a lymph node. CDR3 sequence: CASSYDRGNQPQHF. The CDR3 DNA reads as TGTGCCAGCAGTTATGACAGGGGCAATCAGCCCCAGCATTTT.